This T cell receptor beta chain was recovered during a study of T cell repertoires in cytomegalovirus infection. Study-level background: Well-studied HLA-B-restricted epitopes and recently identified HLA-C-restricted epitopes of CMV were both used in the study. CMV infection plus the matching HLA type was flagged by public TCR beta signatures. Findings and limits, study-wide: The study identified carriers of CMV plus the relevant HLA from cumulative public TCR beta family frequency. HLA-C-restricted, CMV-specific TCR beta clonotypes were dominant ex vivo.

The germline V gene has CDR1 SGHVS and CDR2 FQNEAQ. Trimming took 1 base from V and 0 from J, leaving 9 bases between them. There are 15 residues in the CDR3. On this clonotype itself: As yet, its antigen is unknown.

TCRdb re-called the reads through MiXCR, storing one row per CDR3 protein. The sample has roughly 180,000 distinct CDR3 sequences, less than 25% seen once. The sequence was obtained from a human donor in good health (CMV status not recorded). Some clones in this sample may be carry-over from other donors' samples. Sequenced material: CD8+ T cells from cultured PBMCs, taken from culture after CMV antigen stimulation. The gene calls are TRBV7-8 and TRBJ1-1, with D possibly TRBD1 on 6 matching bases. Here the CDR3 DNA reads TGTGCCAGCAGCTTAGTGAAGGGGGTGAACACTGAAGCTTTCTTT. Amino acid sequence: CASSLVKGVNTEAFF.